The 12 T cell receptor beta chains reported below all come from one sample, sequenced in a study of cytomegalovirus exposure and HLA in healthy donors (dated by TCRdb to about 2017). To prepare the library, the immunoSEQ multiplex PCR assay was applied. For the multiplex PCR, a mixture combining 60 forward primers for TCR Vbeta segments and 13 reverse primers for TCR Jbeta segments was used. TCRdb re-hosts the immuneACCESS table, in-frame sequences only. Its copies lack some clones; in the studies checked, an unresolved V gene accounts for under half of them, and the cause for the rest is not known. This sample is represented by approximately 110,000 clones; roughly 70% of them were singletons. Clones ranked in the top ten supply over 3.5% of the sample. The specimen sequenced was PBMCs. The receptors here all came from a woman aged 40 to 50 in good health and CMV-seronegative.

To note about this clone: This likely stems from a read error, as it lies one base from a far larger clone. The same CDR3 arises from other DNA sequences in this sample as well. The J gene is TRBJ2-1, the V gene TRBV4-2; 7 nucleotides agree with TRBD2. V shed 4 bases, J shed 4 bases, and the junction held 7 bases outside the gene matches. In germline, CDR1 is LGHNA, CDR2 YNFKEQ. The CDR3 sequence is 15 residues long. DNA for the CDR3: TGTGCCAGCAGCCCCCGGCTAGCGGAATACAATGAGCAGTTCTTC. Its translation: CASSPRLAEYNEQFF.

The rearrangement links TRBV6-1 to TRBJ1-1; 8 bases map to TRBD1. Germline trimming cut 4 bases from V and 5 bases from J; bases unmatched to any gene: 9. The germline V gene has CDR1 MNHNS and CDR2 SASEGT. The CDR3 sequence is 15 residues long. The CDR3 sequence is CASSVAGTGWTEAFF. For the CDR3, the DNA is TGTGCCAGCAGTGTCGCAGGGACAGGCTGGACTGAAGCTTTCTTT.

The rearrangement uses TRBV7-7 and TRBJ2-1; the match to TRBD1 covers 11 bases. The CDR3 runs 16 residues. After removal of 6 bases from V and 4 bases from J, the junction contained 8 bases not matched to a gene. Germline V gives CDR1 SSHAT, CDR2 FNYEAQ (reference sequence). CDR3 nucleotide sequence: TGTGCCAGCAGGGACGGGGACAGGGGGATGTACAATGAGCAGTTCTTC. This sequence encodes CASRDGDRGMYNEQFF.

V gene TRBV18 combines with J gene TRBJ1-1; D perhaps matches TRBD1 (5 bases). The CDR3 is 12 amino acids. Germline CDR1 and CDR2: KGHSH and LQKENI. V shed 6 bases and J shed 7 bases, with 12 bases lying between them. This chain's CDR3 is CASSQQEGEAFF. The CDR3 nucleotides are TGTGCCAGCTCTCAACAGGAGGGTGAAGCTTTCTTT.

A few counts support this clone. The chain uses TRBV28 and TRBJ2-7, with D possibly matching TRBD2 (5 bases). This CDR3 spans 16 amino acids. Trimming took off 1 base at V and 6 bases at J, with 19 bases between the two ends. The V gene's germline CDR1 is MDHEN and CDR2 SYDVKM. DNA for the CDR3: TGTGCCAGCAGTTTATCATACCCCGGACTCGCGGGCGAGCAGTACTTC. Translated: CASSLSYPGLAGEQYF.

The J gene is TRBJ1-2, the V gene TRBV5-3; 8 positions match TRBD1. TRBV5-3 is flagged as an ORF with uncertain function. The CDR3 is 14 amino acids. The junction had 5 bases not matched to a gene; V was cut back by 3 bases and J by 4 bases. The CDR3 loop reads CARSSEDRAYGYTF. The CDR3 region has the DNA TGTGCCAGAAGCTCCGAGGACAGGGCCTATGGCTACACCTTC.

The genes are TRBV7-8 and TRBJ2-5; D is perhaps TRBD1 (5 bases). The tail of the sequence fits TRBJ2-7 better, so the J call may be wrong. The length of the CDR3 is 13 residues. Germline V gene data show CDR1 as SGHVS and CDR2 as FQNEAQ. The CDR3 DNA is TGTGCCAGCAGCTTGGGGCATACCTACGAGCAGTACTTC. Its protein is CASSLGHTYEQYF.

The chain joins TRBV30 to TRBJ2-7; perhaps TRBD2 as D (5 bases). Germline CDR1 is GTSNPN and CDR2 is SVGIG (reference sequence). This CDR3 contains 15 residues. Deletions cut 3 bases from V and 4 bases from J, with 19 bases between. The chain's CDR3 is CAWSDGIEPKYEQYF. The CDR3, as DNA: TGTGCCTGGAGCGACGGGATCGAGCCAAAATACGAGCAGTACTTC.

The chain joins TRBV18 to TRBJ1-1; 10 bases align to TRBD1. Losses at the gene ends were 1 base for V and 2 bases for J; bases not matched to a gene: 1. The CDR3 sequence is 15 residues long. Germline CDR1 KGHSH, CDR2 LQKENI. Written as DNA, the CDR3 is TGTGCCAGCTCACCACGGACAGGGGGTAACACTGAAGCTTTCTTT. Translating gives CASSPRTGGNTEAFF.

This clone was counted a few times. The genes are TRBV4-3 and TRBJ1-1, with 9 bases fitting TRBD1. Germline assignment: CDR1 LGHNA and CDR2 YSLEER. The CDR3 totals 14 residues. After removal of 4 bases from V and 2 bases from J, the junction contained 2 bases not matched to a gene. The CDR3 spells CASSLDRGNTEAFF. CDR3 coding DNA: TGCGCCAGCAGCCTGGACAGGGGAAACACTGAAGCTTTCTTT.

This clone has a handful of counts. The rearrangement uses TRBV7-6 and TRBJ2-6; 12 bases agree with TRBD1. The CDR3 is 19 amino acids. Germline V gene sequence: CDR1 SGHVS, CDR2 FNYEAQ. With 2 bases clipped from V and 3 bases from J, the junction kept 8 bases outside the gene matches. Written as DNA, the CDR3 is TGTGCCAGCAGCTTATTTTCGGGACAGGGGGCTGGTGGGGCCAACGTCCTGACTTTC. This codes for CASSLFSGQGAGGANVLTF. Full variable domain (outside the CDR3, taken from reference TRBV7-6 and TRBJ2-6): GAGVSQSPRYKVTKRGQDVALRCDPISGHVSLYWYRQALGQGPEFLTYFNYEAQQDKSGLPNDRFSAERPEGSISTLTIQRTEQRDSAMYRCASSLFSGQGAGGANVLTFGAGSRLTVL.

The rearrangement joins TRBV19 to TRBJ2-5; a possible D gene is TRBD1 (5 bases). The CDR3 extends over 13 amino acids. The germline V gene has CDR1 LNHDA and CDR2 SQIVND (reference sequence). The V and J ends lost 5 bases and 7 bases respectively, with 14 bases between them. CDR3 amino acids: CASSPSGLGTQYF. In DNA form, the CDR3 reads TGTGCCAGTAGTCCCTCAGGGTTGGGGACCCAGTACTTC.